The present T cell receptor (beta chain) was sequenced within a study of patients and donors after allogeneic stem cell transplantation. A few counts support this clonotype. V lost 4 bases, J lost 0 bases, and 7 bases stayed unmatched. The CDR3 covers 16 residues. Germline CDR1 and CDR2: SGHAT and FQDESV (reference sequence). In TCRdb, the RT-PCR reads were re-called with MiXCR into one record per CDR3 protein. Counted here are some 230,000 distinct CDR3 sequences, 13% to 15% occurring once; the ten biggest clones make up roughly 10%. The chain employs TRBV11-1 and TRBJ2-5, with 8 nucleotides matching TRBD2. The clonotype comes from a human donor who was either an allogeneic HSCT recipient or a stem cell or donor lymphocyte infusion donor (not recorded which). It is not recorded whose cells these are; they may come from a transplant donor. What was sequenced was blood, either unsorted or a sorted T cell fraction (not recorded which). This CDR3 is CASSYSRGAYQETQYF. CDR3 sequence (DNA): TGTGCCAGCAGCTATTCGCGGGGGGCATACCAAGAGACCCAGTACTTC.